This entry is about one T cell receptor (beta chain). Its target is not known. Time point indicated: week 23, last vaccination. Vaccination comprised doses that each held 300 ug of mutant IDH1 20-mer peptide, plus topical imiquimod. These data originate in a study of a mutant IDH1 vaccine in newly diagnosed glioma. The wider study: The study gave patients eight vaccinations in weeks 1, 3, 5, 7, 11, 15, 19, 23. Treated patients, 62.5% male and roughly 40% female, averaged roughly 43 years of age. Antecedent treatment encompassed radiotherapy, temozolomide, or their combination; the majority received both. Study findings and constraints: The study observed vaccine-induced immune responses in roughly 93% of patients.

From germline, CDR1 is LNHDA and CDR2 SQIVND (reference sequence). This CDR3 is 16 amino acids long. The ends lost 5 bases at V and 7 bases at J; junction bases unmatched: 16. Sequencing was performed with immunoSEQ multiplex PCR; in TCRdb, only in-frame clones are kept and a portion is missing. The table lists about 29,000 clones, approximately 80% of them singletons. This receptor was identified in a woman between 18 and 29 years old with glioma. The sequencing used PBMCs, collected from a glioma patient whose treatment included an IDH1 peptide vaccine. The chain joins TRBV19 to TRBJ2-5, with 7 bases that match TRBD2. This chain's CDR3 is CASSQAGTGGHSTQYF. CDR3 in DNA: TGTGCCAGTAGTCAAGCGGGGACCGGGGGTCATTCGACCCAGTACTTC.